Following are 4 T cell receptor beta chains from one sample sequenced in a study of cytomegalovirus exposure and HLA in healthy donors. PCR was performed using 60 Vbeta and 13 Jbeta primers. The table came from immunoSEQ multiplex PCR; TCRdb's copy has only in-frame clones and leaves some out. The data hold around 190,000 clones, with 70% to 85% observed a single time. Specimen: PBMCs. These receptors originate from a girl aged 2 to 10 in good health and CMV-seropositive.

The chain uses TRBV9 and TRBJ2-3; TRBD2 agrees at 9 bases. V was pared by 4 bases and J by 0 bases, with 3 bases of the junction left unmatched. The CDR3 extends over 15 amino acids. Germline CDR1 SGDLS, CDR2 YYNGEE. The DNA of the CDR3 is TGTGCCAGCAGCCGGGCGGGAGGGAGCACAGATACGCAGTATTTT. It is translated as CASSRAGGSTDTQYF.

This chain links TRBV14 with TRBJ1-2, with TRBD1 matching over 8 bases. With V trimmed by 4 bases and J by 4 bases, 5 bases remained unmatched. The CDR3 has 14 residues. Per the germline V gene, CDR1 is SGHDN and CDR2 is FVKESK. The CDR3 sequence is CASSPRGRFYGYTF. The CDR3 DNA is TGTGCCAGCAGCCCCAGGGGGCGGTTCTATGGCTACACCTTC.

The V and J genes are TRBV30 and TRBJ1-6; D is possibly TRBD1 (5 bases). Germline V lookup: CDR1 GTSNPN, CDR2 SVGIG (reference sequence). V was shortened by 5 bases and J by 8 bases, with 13 bases between the two germline ends. This CDR3 has 13 residues. Here the CDR3 DNA reads TGTGCCTGGGGGCAGGGTCTAGATTCACCCCTCCACTTT. This sequence encodes CAWGQGLDSPLHF. Combining the CDR3 with reference TRBV30 and TRBJ1-6 gives the whole variable domain SQTIHQWPATLVQPVGSPLSLECTVEGTSNPNLYWYRQAAGRGLQLLFYSVGIGQISSEVPQNLSASRPQDRQFILSSKKLLLSDSGFYLCAWGQGLDSPLHFGNGTRLTVT.

This chain links TRBV29-1 with TRBJ1-1, with D perhaps matching TRBD1 (6 bases). The CDR3 covers 13 residues. Germline-derived CDR1 and CDR2 are SQVTM and ANQGSEA. V lost 6 bases and J 1 base, leaving 12 bases between the germline ends. CDR3 protein: CSVSTGTNTEAFF. The CDR3 DNA reads TGCAGCGTCTCAACAGGGACGAACACTGAAGCTTTCTTT.